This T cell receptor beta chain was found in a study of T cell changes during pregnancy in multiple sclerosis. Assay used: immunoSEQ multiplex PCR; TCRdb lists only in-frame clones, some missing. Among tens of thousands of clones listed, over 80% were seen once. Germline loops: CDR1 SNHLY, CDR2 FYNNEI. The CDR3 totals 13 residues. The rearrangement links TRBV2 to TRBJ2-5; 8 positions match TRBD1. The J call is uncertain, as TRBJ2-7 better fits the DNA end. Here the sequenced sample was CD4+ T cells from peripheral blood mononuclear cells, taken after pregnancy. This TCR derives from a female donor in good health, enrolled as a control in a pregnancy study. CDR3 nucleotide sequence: TGTGCCAGCATCGAGGACAGGGCCCACGAGCAGTACTTC. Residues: CASIEDRAHEQYF.